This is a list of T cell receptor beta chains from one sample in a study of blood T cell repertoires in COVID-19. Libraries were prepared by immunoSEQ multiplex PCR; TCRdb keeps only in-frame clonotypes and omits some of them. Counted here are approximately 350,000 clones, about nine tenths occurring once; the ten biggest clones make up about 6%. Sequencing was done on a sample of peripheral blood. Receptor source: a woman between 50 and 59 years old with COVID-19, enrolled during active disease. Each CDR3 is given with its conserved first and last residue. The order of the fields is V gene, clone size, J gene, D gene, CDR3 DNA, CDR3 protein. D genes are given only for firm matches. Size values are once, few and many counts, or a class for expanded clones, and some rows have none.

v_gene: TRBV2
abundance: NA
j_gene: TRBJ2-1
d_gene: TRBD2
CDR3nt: TGTGCCATACCACACGGGGGGGGATTCTACAATGAGCAGTTCTTC
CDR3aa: CAIPHGGGFYNEQFF

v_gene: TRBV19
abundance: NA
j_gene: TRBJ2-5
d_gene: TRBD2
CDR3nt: TGTGCCAGTAGTATAGCTAGCGGCCAAGAGACCCAGTACTTC
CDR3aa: CASSIASGQETQYF

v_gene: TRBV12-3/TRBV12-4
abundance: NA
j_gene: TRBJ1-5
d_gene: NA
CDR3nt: TGTGCCAGCAGTCCGGACTTGGAGGAGCCCCAGCATTTT
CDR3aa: CASSPDLEEPQHF

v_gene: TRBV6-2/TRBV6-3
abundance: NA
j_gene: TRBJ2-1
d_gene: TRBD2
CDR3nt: TGTGCCAGCAGTTACGGCGGGAGGGCCCGGAATGAGCAGTTCTTC
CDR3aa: CASSYGGRARNEQFF

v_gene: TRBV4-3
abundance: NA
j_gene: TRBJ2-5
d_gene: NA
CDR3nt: TGCGCCAGCAGCCAAGATCTCGGGGAAGTTGAGACCCAGTACTTC
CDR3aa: CASSQDLGEVETQYF

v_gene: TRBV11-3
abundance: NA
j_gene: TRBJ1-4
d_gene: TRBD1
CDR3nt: TGTGCCAGCAGCTTAGCCGCGGGACAGGTGTTGTTTTTT
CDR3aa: CASSLAAGQVLFF

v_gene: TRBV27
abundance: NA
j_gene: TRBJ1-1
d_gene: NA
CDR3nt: TGTGCCAGCAGTTTAGAGGTGCGCCAGGGTTTTATTACTGAAGCTTTCTTT
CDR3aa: CASSLEVRQGFITEAFF

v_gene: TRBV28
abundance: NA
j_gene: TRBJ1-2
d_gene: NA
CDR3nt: TGTGCCAGCAGTCAGGGTCTTTCTATCGGCTACACCTTC
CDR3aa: CASSQGLSIGYTF

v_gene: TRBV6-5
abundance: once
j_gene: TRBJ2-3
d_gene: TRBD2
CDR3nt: TGTGCCACGAGACTAGCGGGAGTGGCAGATACGCAGTATTTT
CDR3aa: CATRLAGVADTQYF

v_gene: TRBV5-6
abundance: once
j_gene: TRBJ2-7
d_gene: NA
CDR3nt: TGTGCCAGCAGCCTGGTTCCGTACGAGCAGTACTTC
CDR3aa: CASSLVPYEQYF

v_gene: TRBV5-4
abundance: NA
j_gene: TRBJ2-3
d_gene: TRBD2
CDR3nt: TGTGCCAGCAGCTTGGACGGGACTAGTAAGTTGTTTGAGGCGCAGTATTTT
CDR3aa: CASSLDGTSKLFEAQYF

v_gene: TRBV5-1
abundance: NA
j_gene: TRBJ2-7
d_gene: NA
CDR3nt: TGCGCCAGCACCCGATGGGGGCGAACCTACGAGCAGTACTTC
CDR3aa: CASTRWGRTYEQYF

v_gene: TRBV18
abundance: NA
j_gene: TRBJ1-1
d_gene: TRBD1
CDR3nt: TGTGCCAGCTCAGAAAGACAGGGGGCGGGGAACACTGAAGCTTTCTTT
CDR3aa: CASSERQGAGNTEAFF

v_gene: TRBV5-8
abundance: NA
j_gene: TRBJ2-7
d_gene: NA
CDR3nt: TGTGCCAGCAGCTCGCTAGGGGCAATCTCCTACGAGCAGTACTTC
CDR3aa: CASSSLGAISYEQYF

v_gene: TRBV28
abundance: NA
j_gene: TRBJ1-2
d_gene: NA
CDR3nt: TGTGCCAGCGTTGCTCAGGGCCTCTATGGCTACACCTTC
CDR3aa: CASVAQGLYGYTF

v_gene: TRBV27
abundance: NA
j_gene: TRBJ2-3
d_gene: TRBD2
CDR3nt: TGTGCCAGCAGTTTATTCCGGCGGGAGAGGATCACAGATACGCAGTATTTT
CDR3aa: CASSLFRRERITDTQYF

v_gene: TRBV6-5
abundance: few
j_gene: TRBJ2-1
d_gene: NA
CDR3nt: TGTGCCAGCAGTTATTTCGATGAGCAGTTCTTC
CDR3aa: CASSYFDEQFF

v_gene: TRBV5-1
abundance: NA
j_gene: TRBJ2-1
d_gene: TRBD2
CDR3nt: TGCGCCAGCAGCTCGACTAGCGGGAGGGCCTACAATGAGCAGTTCTTC
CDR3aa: CASSSTSGRAYNEQFF

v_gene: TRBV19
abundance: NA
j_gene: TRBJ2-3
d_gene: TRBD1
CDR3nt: TGTGCCAGTGGCAAAGGGACAGGGGGGAAAGATACGCAGTATTTT
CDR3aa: CASGKGTGGKDTQYF

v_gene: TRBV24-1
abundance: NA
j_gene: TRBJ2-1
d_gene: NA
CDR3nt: TGTGCCACCAGTGACGCAACAGTGACTGAGCAGTTCTTC
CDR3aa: CATSDATVTEQFF

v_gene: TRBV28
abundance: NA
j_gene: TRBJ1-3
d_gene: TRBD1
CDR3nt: TGTGCCAGCAGTTTATACAGGGGCGCTGGAAACACCATATATTTT
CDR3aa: CASSLYRGAGNTIYF

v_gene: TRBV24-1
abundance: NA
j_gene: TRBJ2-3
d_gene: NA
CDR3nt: TGTGCCACCAGGGACGGGGGGCGCGATACGCAGTATTTT
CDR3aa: CATRDGGRDTQYF

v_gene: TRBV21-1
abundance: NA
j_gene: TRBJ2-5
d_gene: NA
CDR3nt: TGTGCCAGCATCCGCGAGGGGAGGGGCCTAATGGGGACCCAGTACTTC
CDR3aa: CASIREGRGLMGTQYF

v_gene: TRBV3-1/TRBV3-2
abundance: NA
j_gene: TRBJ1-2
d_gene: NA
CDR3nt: TGTGCCAGCAGCTCCCGCACGGTGTATGGCTACACCTTC
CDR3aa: CASSSRTVYGYTF

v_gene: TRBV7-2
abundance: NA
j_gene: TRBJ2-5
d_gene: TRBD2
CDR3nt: TGTGCCAGCAGCCGCGGACTAGCTCTGGAGACCCAGTACTTC
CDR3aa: CASSRGLALETQYF

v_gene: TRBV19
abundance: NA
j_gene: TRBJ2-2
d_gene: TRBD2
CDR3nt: TGTGCCAGTAGTCAATATGGGGGACTAGCGGGAGACACCGGGGAGCTGTTTTTT
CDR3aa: CASSQYGGLAGDTGELFF

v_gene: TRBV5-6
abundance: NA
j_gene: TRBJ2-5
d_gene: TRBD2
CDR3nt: TGTGCCAGCAGCTTAGAGCGACTAGCGGGAGGCCAAGAGACCCAGTACTTC
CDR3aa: CASSLERLAGGQETQYF

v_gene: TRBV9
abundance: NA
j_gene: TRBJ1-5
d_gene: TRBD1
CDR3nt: TGTGCCAGCAGCCCGGGGGGAGCAGGGGGCGCCCGGAATCAGCCCCAGCATTTT
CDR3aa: CASSPGGAGGARNQPQHF

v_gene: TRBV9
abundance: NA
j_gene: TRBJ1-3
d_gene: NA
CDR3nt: TGTGCCAGCAGACAGGGCTCTGGAAACACCATATATTTT
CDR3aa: CASRQGSGNTIYF

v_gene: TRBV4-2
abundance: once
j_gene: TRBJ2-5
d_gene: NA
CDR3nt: TGTGCCAGCAGCCCGACAGGTTTAGGGGAGACCCAGTACTTC
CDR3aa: CASSPTGLGETQYF

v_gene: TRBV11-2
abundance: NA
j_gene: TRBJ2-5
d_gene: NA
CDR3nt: TGTGCCAGCAGCTTACCCGGGTTGAGAGAGACCCAGTACTTC
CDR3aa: CASSLPGLRETQYF

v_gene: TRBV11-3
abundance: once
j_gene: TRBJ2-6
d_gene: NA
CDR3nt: TGTGCCAGCAGCTTGCAACCTGGACAGGGAGGGATGGCTGGGGCCAACGTCCTGACTTTC
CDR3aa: CASSLQPGQGGMAGANVLTF

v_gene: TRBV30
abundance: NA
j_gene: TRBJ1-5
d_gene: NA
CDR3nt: TGTGCCTGGAAAGGTCAAGGCCGGGGCAATCAGCCCCAGCATTTT
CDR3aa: CAWKGQGRGNQPQHF

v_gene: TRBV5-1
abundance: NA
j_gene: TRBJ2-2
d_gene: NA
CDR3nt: TGCGCCAGCACCTTAGCGGCGTCGAACACCGGGGAGCTGTTTTTT
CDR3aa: CASTLAASNTGELFF

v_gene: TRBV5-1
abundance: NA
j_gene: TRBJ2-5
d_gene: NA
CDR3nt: TGCGCCAGCAGCTTGCGGCCTAGACGAGGAGAGACCCAGTACTTC
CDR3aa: CASSLRPRRGETQYF

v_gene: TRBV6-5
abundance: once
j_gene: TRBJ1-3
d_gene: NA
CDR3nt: TGTGCCAGCAGTTACAACGCGTACTCTGGAAACACCATATATTTT
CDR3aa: CASSYNAYSGNTIYF

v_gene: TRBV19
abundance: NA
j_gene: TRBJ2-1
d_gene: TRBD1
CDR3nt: TGTGCCAGTAGTCCACGACAGGGGTTTGAGCAGTTCTTC
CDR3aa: CASSPRQGFEQFF

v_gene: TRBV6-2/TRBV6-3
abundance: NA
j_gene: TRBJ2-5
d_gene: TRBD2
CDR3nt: TGTGCCAGCAGTTACCAGATAGCGGGAGTGTCGGAGACCCAGTACTTC
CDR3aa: CASSYQIAGVSETQYF

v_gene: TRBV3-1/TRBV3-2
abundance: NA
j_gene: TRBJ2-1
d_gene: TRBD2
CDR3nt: TGTGCCAGCAGCCAGGGACTAGCGGGCAACAATGAGCAGTTCTTC
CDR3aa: CASSQGLAGNNEQFF

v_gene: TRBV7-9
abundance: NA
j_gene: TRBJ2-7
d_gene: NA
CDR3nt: TGTGCCAGCAGCTTAGTCAAAACCTACGAGCAGTACTTC
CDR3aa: CASSLVKTYEQYF

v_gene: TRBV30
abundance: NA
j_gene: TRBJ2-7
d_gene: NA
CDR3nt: TGTGCCTGGAGTCAGGGGGGCTTATTAGACGAGCAGTACTTC
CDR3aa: CAWSQGGLLDEQYF

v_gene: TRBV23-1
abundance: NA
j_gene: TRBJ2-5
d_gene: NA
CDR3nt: TGCGCCAGCAGTCAACGGTTAAACAGGGATAAAGAGACCCAGTACTTC
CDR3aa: CASSQRLNRDKETQYF